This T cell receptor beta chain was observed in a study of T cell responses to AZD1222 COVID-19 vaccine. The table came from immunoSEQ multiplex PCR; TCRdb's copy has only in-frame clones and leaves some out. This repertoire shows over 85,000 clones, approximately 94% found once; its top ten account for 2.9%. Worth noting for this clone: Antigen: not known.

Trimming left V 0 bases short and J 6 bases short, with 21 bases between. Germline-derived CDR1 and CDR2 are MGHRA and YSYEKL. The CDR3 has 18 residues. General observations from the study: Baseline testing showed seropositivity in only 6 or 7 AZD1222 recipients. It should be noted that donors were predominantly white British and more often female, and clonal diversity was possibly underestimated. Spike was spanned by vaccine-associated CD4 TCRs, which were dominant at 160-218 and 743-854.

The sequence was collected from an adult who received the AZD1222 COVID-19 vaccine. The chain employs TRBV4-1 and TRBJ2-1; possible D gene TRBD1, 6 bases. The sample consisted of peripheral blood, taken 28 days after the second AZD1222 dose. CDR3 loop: CASSQDNIGAGESNEQFF. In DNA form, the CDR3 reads TGCGCCAGCAGCCAAGATAATATCGGGGCAGGGGAGTCCAATGAGCAGTTCTTC.